The rows below give T cell receptor beta chains drawn from one sample of a study of shared clonotypes between healthy human individuals. Using immunoSEQ multiplex PCR, the repertoire was profiled, and TCRdb retains in-frame clones only, with some absent. The data show about 800,000 clones, 90% to 98% seen once. Material for sequencing was naive CD8+ T cells sorted from blood. The receptor set was obtained from a man between 25 and 39 years old in good health. Each CDR3 is given with its conserved first and last residue. D genes are given only for firm matches. Size is stated for part of the rows, as once, few or many counts, or as a class when the clone is expanded.

>TRBV29-1|TRBD1|TRBJ1-1|NA
TGCAGCGTTGAAGTGACAGGGGGCCTTAAACCAATGAACACTGAAGCTTTCTTT
CSVEVTGGLKPMNTEAFF
>TRBV27|TRBD1|TRBJ2-7|NA
TGTGCCAGCAGTTTATCCGGGACAGGGTCCGAGCAGTACTTC
CASSLSGTGSEQYF
>TRBV29-1|TRBD1|TRBJ2-1|once
TGCAGCGTTGAGCCCAGGGGGCTCCATGAGCAGTTCTTC
CSVEPRGLHEQFF
>TRBV2|NA|TRBJ2-3|NA
TGTGCCAGCAGTGAAGCGCCCAGCGGCTCAGATACGCAGTATTTT
CASSEAPSGSDTQYF
>TRBV5-5|TRBD1|TRBJ2-3|NA
TGTGCCAGCAGCTTGGACATTGGGACAGGGTTCACAGATACGCAGTATTTT
CASSLDIGTGFTDTQYF
>TRBV29-1|NA|TRBJ2-1|once
TGCAGCGTTGAAGATCCGGTCGGGACTTATCCGAATGAGCAGTTCTTC
CSVEDPVGTYPNEQFF
>TRBV11-2|TRBD2|TRBJ2-1|NA
TGTGCCAGCAGCCCCTGGTGGCGGGAGGACTACAATGAGCAGTTCTTC
CASSPWWREDYNEQFF
>TRBV19|NA|TRBJ2-1|NA
TGTGCCAGTAGTTTTACAGGGATCGATGAGCAGTTCTTC
CASSFTGIDEQFF
>TRBV5-6|NA|TRBJ2-4|NA
TGTGCCAGCAGCATGGACAAGGACAGCGCGATAAACAAAAACATTCAGTACTTC
CASSMDKDSAINKNIQYF
>TRBV4-1|TRBD2|TRBJ2-1|NA
TGCGCCAGCAGCCAAGTACTAGCGGGAGCCTACAATGAGCAGTTCTTC
CASSQVLAGAYNEQFF
>TRBV6-6|NA|TRBJ2-7|NA
TGTGCCAGCAGTTTTAGCGGCTCCTACGAGCAGTACTTC
CASSFSGSYEQYF
>TRBV18|TRBD2|TRBJ2-3|NA
TGTGCCAGCTCACTATATAGCGGGAGAAGCACAGATACGCAGTATTTT
CASSLYSGRSTDTQYF
>TRBV18|TRBD1|TRBJ1-2|NA
TGTGCCAGCTCACCCACAGGGGTAGACTATGGCTACACCTTC
CASSPTGVDYGYTF
>TRBV10-3|NA|TRBJ2-7|NA
TGTGCCATCAGTGAGTCGAGGACGGCTACCTACGAGCAGTACTTC
CAISESRTATYEQYF
>TRBV19|TRBD1|TRBJ2-7|NA
TGTGCCAGTAGTGTCGGACAGGGAAGTGAGCAGTACTTC
CASSVGQGSEQYF
>TRBV9|TRBD2|TRBJ2-1|NA
TGTGCCAGCAGCGCCGGGACTAGCGGGAGGAATGAGCAGTTCTTC
CASSAGTSGRNEQFF
>TRBV2|TRBD1|TRBJ1-2|NA
TGTGCCAGCAGAGGGACAGCTTATGGCTACACCTTC
CASRGTAYGYTF
>TRBV27|NA|TRBJ2-1|once
TGTGCCAGCAGTCCCCTGGTAGCCCGAGCCAACAATGAGCAGTTCTTC
CASSPLVARANNEQFF
>TRBV6-1|NA|TRBJ2-3|NA
TGTGCCAGCAGTGAATTCCGGAGAAACACAGATACGCAGTATTTT
CASSEFRRNTDTQYF
>TRBV27|TRBD1|TRBJ1-2|NA
TGTGCCAGCAGCCAGGGACAGGGGGCTTTTTATGGCTACACCTTC
CASSQGQGAFYGYTF
>TRBV27|NA|TRBJ1-2|NA
TGTGCCAGCAGTTTCGGGGGCCAGGGGAGATATGGCTACACCTTC
CASSFGGQGRYGYTF
>TRBV7-9|NA|TRBJ2-1|NA
TGTGCCAGCAGCTTAGCGGTGATCGGGAAGAACTCCTACAATGAGCAGTTCTTC
CASSLAVIGKNSYNEQFF
>TRBV7-9|NA|TRBJ1-1|NA
TGTGCCAGCAGCCCCTCAGAGACTAACACTGAAGCTTTCTTT
CASSPSETNTEAFF
>TRBV6-6|TRBD2|TRBJ2-4|NA
TGTGCCAGCTGGGAGGGGAACATTCAGTACTTC
CASWEGNIQYF
>TRBV7-6|NA|TRBJ2-3|NA
TGTGCCAGCAGCTTAGAGTTTGCGGAGTACACAGATACGCAGTATTTT
CASSLEFAEYTDTQYF
>TRBV7-9|NA|TRBJ2-7|NA
TGTGCCAGCAGCTTAACAGGGCAGACAGACGAGCAGTACTTC
CASSLTGQTDEQYF
>TRBV27|TRBD1|TRBJ2-3|NA
TGTGCCAGCAAGACAGGGATCACAGATACGCAGTATTTT
CASKTGITDTQYF
>TRBV7-6|TRBD1|TRBJ1-2|once
TGTGCCAGCAGCTTAGGGACAGGGTCGATATATGGCTACACCTTC
CASSLGTGSIYGYTF
>TRBV7-2|TRBD1|TRBJ2-7|NA
TGTGCCAGCAGCTCACCCAGGAAGCCGACAGGGGGCTCCTACGAGCAGTACTTC
CASSSPRKPTGGSYEQYF
>TRBV7-9|TRBD2|TRBJ2-7|few
TGTGCCAGCAGCTTAGAAGCGGGACTAGCTTCTTTTGGCAACGAGCAGTACTTC
CASSLEAGLASFGNEQYF
>TRBV9|TRBD2|TRBJ2-7|once
TGTGCCAGCAGCCAGGGACTACCGTACGAGCAGTACTTC
CASSQGLPYEQYF
>TRBV5-4|NA|TRBJ2-3|NA
TGTGCCAGCAGCTTGGACAGGGTGGGGATAACAGATACGCAGTATTTT
CASSLDRVGITDTQYF
>TRBV28|NA|TRBJ1-3|NA
TGTGCCAGCAGTTCCCCGACGGGCTCTGGAAACACCATATATTTT
CASSSPTGSGNTIYF
>TRBV27|TRBD2|TRBJ2-7|NA
TGTGCCAGCAAAACTAGCGGGAGCGGGACCTACGAGCAGTACTTC
CASKTSGSGTYEQYF
>TRBV5-6|NA|TRBJ2-5|NA
TGTGCCAGCAGCTTAATCCTTGAGGAGACCCAGTACTTC
CASSLILEETQYF
>TRBV4-1|TRBD2|TRBJ2-1|NA
TGCGCCAGCAGCCAGATCCGCGGGAGGGCCTCTTGGGGTGAGCAGTTCTTC
CASSQIRGRASWGEQFF
>TRBV29-1|NA|TRBJ1-2|NA
TGCAGCGTCAAAACGGCGGGGGTCGCGAATGGCTACACCTTC
CSVKTAGVANGYTF
>TRBV29-1|NA|TRBJ2-7|once
TGCAGCGCTGAGGGCAGAGCCTACGAGCAGTACTTC
CSAEGRAYEQYF
>TRBV7-6|TRBD2|TRBJ2-1|NA
TGTGCCAGCACCCTTTTACTAGCGGGAGGGCCAGATGAGCAGTTCTTC
CASTLLLAGGPDEQFF
>TRBV7-8|NA|TRBJ2-7|NA
TGTGCCAGCAGCTTACCAAGGGAGCACATTACCTACGAGCAGTACTTC
CASSLPREHITYEQYF
>TRBV9|TRBD2|TRBJ2-1|NA
TGTGCCAGCAGCGTAGGCGGGGGTGAGCAGTTCTTC
CASSVGGGEQFF
>TRBV19|TRBD1|TRBJ1-5|NA
TGTGCCAGTAGCCTGACAGGGGTGGGTCAGCCCCAGCATTTT
CASSLTGVGQPQHF
>TRBV27|NA|TRBJ2-7|NA
TGTGCCAGCAGTAGTATTCGGGACTGGGAGCAGTACTTC
CASSSIRDWEQYF
>TRBV29-1|NA|TRBJ1-1|NA
TGCAGCGTTGAGGCAGGGCGCCTCAACACTGAAGCTTTCTTT
CSVEAGRLNTEAFF
>TRBV12-5|NA|TRBJ2-5|NA
TGTGCTAGTGGTAACGGTGGTAGCCAAGAGACCCAGTACTTC
CASGNGGSQETQYF
>TRBV27|NA|TRBJ2-7|NA
TGTGCCAGCAGTTTCCGGACAAGGGTAGACGAGCAGTACTTC
CASSFRTRVDEQYF
>TRBV28|TRBD2|TRBJ2-7|NA
TGTGCCCACCGAGCGGGAAAGGGGTACGAGCAGTACTTC
CAHRAGKGYEQYF
>TRBV25-1|NA|TRBJ2-1|NA
TGTGCCAGCAGGGCAGCGATAGACTACTACAATGAGCAGTTCTTC
CASRAAIDYYNEQFF
>TRBV7-9|NA|TRBJ2-7|NA
TGTGCCAGCGGCGGGAACTCCTACGAGCAGTACTTC
CASGGNSYEQYF
>TRBV7-6|TRBD1|TRBJ2-2|NA
TGTGCCAGCAGCTTAGCGACAGGGAAGACCGGGGAGCTGTTTTTT
CASSLATGKTGELFF